This TCR beta chain was found in a study of CD8 T cells in ankylosing spondylitis. A quantitative 5'-RACE method, one with molecular barcodes, was used to make TCR beta libraries. Using its own MiXCR run on the 5' RACE reads, TCRdb lists one record per CDR3 protein. The data show about 350,000 distinct CDR3 sequences, 20% seen once. On this clonotype: The antigen is undetermined.

General observations from the study: Reported data indicate significant enrichment of disease-linked clones within matched ankylosing spondylitis synovial fluid.

Trimming pared 2 bases from V and 2 bases from J, leaving 10 bases between. CDR3 size: 14 residues. Germline V lookup: CDR1 SGHVS, CDR2 FNYEAQ. The chain joins TRBV7-6 to TRBJ2-7, with no clear D. The sequence was obtained from a male donor with ankylosing spondylitis or in good health (not recorded which). The sequencing input was blood, either unsorted or a sorted T cell fraction (not recorded which). The CDR3 spells CASSLNLGTYEQYF. The CDR3 DNA follows: TGTGCCAGCAGCTTAAATCTGGGTACCTACGAGCAGTACTTC.